The present T cell receptor (beta chain) was sequenced within a study of siplizumab effects on memory and regulatory T cells. Findings and caveats of the study: Versus approximately 27% in controls, the mappable alloreactive CD4+ clones averaged 68.8% Treg-derived with siplizumab. The alloreactive clones that mapped to unstimulated subsets made up only a minor fraction. Significantly reduced by siplizumab was the cumulative frequency of alloreactive sequences, namely those traceable to unstimulated CD4+ memory cells. In siplizumab cultures, the suppressive function of proliferating Tregs remained unconfirmed.

The germline gives CDR1 PRHDT, CDR2 FYEKMQ (reference sequence). This CDR3 has 15 residues. The J segment lost 0 bases and the V segment lost 5 bases, leaving 0 bases of the junction unmatched. The protocol was immunoSEQ multiplex PCR, while the TCRdb copy is restricted to in-frame clones and leaves out a portion. The sample holds tens of thousands of clones; 94% are singletons and the top ten take around 0.3%. Remarks on this clone: Its specificity is not known.

This receptor was identified in a human donor in good health. The chain recombines TRBV13 with TRBJ2-7; 14 positions agree with TRBD2. The specimen was non-Treg CD4+ T cells sorted from blood. In nucleotides, the CDR3 is TGTGCCAGCAGCGGGACTAGCGGGAGCTCCTACGAGCAGTACTTC. This codes for CASSGTSGSSYEQYF.